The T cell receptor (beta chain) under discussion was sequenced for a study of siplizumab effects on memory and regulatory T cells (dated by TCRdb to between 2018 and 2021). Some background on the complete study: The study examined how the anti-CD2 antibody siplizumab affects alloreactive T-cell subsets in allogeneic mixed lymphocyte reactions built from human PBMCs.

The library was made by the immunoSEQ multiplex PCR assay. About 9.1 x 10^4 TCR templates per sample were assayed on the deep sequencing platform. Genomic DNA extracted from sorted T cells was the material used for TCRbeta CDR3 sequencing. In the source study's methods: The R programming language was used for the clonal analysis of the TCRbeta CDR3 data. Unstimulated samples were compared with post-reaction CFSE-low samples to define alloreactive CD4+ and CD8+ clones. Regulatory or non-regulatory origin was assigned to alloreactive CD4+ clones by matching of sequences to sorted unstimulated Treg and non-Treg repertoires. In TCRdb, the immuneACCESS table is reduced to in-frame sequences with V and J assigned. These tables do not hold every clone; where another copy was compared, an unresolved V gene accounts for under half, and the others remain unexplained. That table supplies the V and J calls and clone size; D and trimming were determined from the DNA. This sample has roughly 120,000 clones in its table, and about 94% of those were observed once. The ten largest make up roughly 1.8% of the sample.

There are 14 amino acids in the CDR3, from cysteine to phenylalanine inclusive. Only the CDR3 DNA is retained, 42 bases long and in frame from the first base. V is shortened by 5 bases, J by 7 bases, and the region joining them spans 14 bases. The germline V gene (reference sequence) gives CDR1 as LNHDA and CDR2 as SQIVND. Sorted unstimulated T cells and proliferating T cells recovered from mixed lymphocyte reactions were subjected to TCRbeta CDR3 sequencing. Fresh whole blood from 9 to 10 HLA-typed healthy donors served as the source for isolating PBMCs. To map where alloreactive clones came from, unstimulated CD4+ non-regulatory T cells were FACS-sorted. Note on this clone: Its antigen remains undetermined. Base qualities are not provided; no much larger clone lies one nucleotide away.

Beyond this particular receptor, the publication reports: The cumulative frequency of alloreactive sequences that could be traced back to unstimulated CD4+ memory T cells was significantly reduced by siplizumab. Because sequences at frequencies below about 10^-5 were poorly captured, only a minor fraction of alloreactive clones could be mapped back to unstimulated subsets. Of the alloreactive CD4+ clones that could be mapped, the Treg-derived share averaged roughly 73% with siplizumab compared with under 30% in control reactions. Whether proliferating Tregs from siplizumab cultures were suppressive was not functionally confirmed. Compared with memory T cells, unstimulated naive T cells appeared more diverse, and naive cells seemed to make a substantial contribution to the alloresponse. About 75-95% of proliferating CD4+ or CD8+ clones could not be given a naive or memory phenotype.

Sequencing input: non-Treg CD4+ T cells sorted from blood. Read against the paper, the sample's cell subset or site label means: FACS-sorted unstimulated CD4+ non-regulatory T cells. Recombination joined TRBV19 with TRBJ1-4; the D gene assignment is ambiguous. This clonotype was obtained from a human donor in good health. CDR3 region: CASSGARTAEKLFF. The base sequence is TGTGCCAGTAGTGGCGCCCGGACGGCTGAAAAACTGTTTTTT.